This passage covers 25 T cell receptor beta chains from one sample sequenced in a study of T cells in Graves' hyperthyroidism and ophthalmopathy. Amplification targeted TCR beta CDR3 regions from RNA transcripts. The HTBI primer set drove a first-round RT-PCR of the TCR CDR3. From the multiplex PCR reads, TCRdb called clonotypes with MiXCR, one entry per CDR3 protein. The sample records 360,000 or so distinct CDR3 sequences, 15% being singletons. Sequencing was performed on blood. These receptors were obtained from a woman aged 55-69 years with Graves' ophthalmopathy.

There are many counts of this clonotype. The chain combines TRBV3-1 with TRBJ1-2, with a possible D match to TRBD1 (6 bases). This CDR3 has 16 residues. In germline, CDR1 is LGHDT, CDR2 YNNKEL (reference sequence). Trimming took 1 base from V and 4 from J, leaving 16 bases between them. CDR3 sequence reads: CASSQGGTGLFYGYTF. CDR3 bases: TGTGCCAGCAGCCAAGGCGGCACAGGGCTTTTCTATGGCTACACCTTC.

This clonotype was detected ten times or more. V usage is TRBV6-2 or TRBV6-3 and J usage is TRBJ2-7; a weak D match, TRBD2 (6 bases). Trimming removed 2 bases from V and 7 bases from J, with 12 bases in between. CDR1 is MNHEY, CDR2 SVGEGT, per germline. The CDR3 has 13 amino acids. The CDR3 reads CASSYAGRREQYF. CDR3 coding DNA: TGTGCCAGCAGTTACGCGGGACGGCGGGAGCAGTACTTC.

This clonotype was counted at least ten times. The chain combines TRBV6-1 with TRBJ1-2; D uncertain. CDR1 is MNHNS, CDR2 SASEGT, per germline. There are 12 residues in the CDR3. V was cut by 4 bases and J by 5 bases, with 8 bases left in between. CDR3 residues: CASSVAAYGYTF. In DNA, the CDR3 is TGTGCCAGCAGTGTAGCAGCTTATGGCTACACCTTC.

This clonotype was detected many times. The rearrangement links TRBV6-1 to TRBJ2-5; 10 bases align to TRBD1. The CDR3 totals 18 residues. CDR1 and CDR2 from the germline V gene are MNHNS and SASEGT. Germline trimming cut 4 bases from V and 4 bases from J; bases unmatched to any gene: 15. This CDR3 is CASSASLVRQGAGETQYF. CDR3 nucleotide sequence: TGTGCCAGCAGTGCCTCCCTGGTCCGACAGGGGGCTGGAGAGACCCAGTACTTC.

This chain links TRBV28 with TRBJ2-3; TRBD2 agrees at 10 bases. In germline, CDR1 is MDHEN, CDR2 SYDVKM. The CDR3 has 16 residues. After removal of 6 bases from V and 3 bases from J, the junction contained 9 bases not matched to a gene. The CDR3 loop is CASSQSGRAGTDTQYF. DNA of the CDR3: TGTGCCAGCAGCCAAAGCGGGAGGGCGGGTACAGATACGCAGTATTTT.

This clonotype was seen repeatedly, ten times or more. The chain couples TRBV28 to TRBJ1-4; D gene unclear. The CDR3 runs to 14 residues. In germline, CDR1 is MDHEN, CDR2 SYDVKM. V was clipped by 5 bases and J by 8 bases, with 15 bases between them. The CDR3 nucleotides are TGTGCCAGCAGTCCCGATCAGCTTGGGGAAAAACTGTTTTTT. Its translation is CASSPDQLGEKLFF.

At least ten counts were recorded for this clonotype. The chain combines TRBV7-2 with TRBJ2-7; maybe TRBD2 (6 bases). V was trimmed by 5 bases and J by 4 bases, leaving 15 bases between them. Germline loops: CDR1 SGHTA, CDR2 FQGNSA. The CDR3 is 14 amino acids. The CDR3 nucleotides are TGTGCCAGCAGCCCGGGACTTGGGGCTTACGAGCAGTACTTC. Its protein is CASSPGLGAYEQYF.

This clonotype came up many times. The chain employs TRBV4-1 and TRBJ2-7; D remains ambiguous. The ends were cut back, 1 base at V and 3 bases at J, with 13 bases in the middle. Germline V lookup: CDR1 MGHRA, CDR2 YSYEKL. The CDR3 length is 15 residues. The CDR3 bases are TGCGCCAGCAGCCAAGTGGGTAGTGACATCTACGAGCAGTACTTC. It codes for CASSQVGSDIYEQYF.

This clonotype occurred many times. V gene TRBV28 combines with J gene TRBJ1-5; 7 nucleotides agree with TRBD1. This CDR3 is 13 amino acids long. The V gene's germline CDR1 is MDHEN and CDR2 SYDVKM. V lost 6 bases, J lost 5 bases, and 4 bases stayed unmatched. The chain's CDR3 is CASRTGWDQPQHF. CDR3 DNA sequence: TGTGCCAGCAGGACAGGGTGGGATCAGCCCCAGCATTTT.

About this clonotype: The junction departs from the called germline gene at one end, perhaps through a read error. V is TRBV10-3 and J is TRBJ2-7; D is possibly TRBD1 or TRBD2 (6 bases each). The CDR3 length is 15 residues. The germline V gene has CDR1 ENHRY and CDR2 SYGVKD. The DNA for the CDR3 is TGTGCCATCAGGAAGGGGGGAGATCCAGTCTACGGGCAGTACTTC. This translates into CAIRKGGDPVYGQYF.

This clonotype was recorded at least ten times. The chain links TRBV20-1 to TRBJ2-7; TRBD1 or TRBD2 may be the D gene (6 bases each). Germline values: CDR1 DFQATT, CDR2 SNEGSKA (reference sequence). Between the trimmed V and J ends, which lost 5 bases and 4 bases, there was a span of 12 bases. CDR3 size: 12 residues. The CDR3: CSALGGTYEQYF. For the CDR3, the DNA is TGCAGTGCTCTAGGGGGGACGTACGAGCAGTACTTC.

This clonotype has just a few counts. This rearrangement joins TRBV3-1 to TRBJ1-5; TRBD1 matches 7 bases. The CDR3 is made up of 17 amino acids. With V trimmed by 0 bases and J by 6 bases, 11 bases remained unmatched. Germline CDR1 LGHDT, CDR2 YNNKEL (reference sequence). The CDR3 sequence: CASSQELGGPVSQPQHF. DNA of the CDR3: TGTGCCAGCAGCCAAGAACTAGGGGGCCCGGTTAGTCAGCCCCAGCATTTT.

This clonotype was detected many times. The CDR3 DNA reads as TGTGCCAGCAGCCAAGGGGGACTAGTGAGGTTCTCCTACAATGAGCAGTTCTTC. Protein product: CASSQGGLVRFSYNEQFF. This chain links TRBV3-1 with TRBJ2-1; 8 nucleotides line up with TRBD2. The CDR3 is made up of 18 amino acids. CDR1 is LGHDT, CDR2 YNNKEL, per germline (reference sequence). With V trimmed by 1 base and J by 0 bases, 8 bases remained unmatched.

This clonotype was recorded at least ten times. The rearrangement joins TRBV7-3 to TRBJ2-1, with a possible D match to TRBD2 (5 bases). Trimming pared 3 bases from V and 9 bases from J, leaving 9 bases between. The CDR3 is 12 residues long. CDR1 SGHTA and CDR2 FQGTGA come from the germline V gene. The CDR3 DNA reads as TGTGCCAGCAGCTTTAACGGGATTGAGCAGTTCTTC. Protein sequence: CASSFNGIEQFF.

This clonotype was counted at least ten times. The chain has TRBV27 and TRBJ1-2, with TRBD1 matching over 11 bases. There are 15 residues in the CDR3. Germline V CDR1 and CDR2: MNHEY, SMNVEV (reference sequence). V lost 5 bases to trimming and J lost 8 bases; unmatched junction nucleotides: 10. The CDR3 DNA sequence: TGTGCCAGCAGTCCCGGACAGGGGGCGGTAGGCGGCTACACCTTC. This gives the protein CASSPGQGAVGGYTF.

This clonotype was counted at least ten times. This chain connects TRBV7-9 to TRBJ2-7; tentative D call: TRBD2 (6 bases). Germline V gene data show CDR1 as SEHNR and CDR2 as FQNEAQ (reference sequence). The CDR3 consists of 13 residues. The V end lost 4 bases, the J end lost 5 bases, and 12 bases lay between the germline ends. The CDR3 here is CASSSTLANEQYF. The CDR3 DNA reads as TGTGCCAGCAGCTCCACACTAGCAAACGAGCAGTACTTC.

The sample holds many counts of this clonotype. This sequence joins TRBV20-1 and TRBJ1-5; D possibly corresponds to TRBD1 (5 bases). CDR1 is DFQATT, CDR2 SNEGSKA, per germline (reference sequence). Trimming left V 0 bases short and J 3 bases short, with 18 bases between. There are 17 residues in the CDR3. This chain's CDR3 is CSARDSAQGGFNQPQHF. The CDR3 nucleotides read TGCAGTGCTAGAGATTCCGCCCAGGGAGGTTTCAATCAGCCCCAGCATTTT.

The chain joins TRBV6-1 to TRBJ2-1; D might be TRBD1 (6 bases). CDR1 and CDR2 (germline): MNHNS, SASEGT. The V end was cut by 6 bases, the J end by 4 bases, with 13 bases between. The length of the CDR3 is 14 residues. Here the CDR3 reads CASSRNRVYNEQFF. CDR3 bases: TGTGCCAGCAGCCGAAACAGGGTTTACAATGAGCAGTTCTTC.

CDR3 protein: CASSHREGTGTQYF. CDR3 in DNA: TGCGCCAGCAGCCATAGGGAGGGGACGGGGACCCAGTACTTC. This chain joins TRBV4-1 and TRBJ2-5, with 7 positions matching TRBD2. This CDR3 contains 14 residues. J was trimmed by 7 bases and V by 3 bases; bases with no gene match: 8. The V gene's germline CDR1 is MGHRA and CDR2 YSYEKL.

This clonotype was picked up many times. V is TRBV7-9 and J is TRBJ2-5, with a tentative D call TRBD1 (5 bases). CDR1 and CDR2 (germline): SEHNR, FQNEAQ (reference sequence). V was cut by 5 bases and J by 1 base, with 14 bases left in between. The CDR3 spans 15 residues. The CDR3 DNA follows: TGTGCCAGCAGCCCCCAGGGCCAGTTCCAAGAGACCCAGTACTTC. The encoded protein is CASSPQGQFQETQYF.

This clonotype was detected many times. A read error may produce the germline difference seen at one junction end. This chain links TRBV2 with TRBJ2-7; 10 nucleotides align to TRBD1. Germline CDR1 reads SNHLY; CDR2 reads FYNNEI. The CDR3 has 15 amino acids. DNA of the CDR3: TGTGCCAGCAGCGAAGGGACAGGGGTACCCTACGAGCAGTACTTC. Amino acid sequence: CASSEGTGVPYEQYF.

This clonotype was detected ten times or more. The CDR3 region has the DNA TGTGCCAGCAGTATGGTGGGACTAGCGGGAGTCAAACTCTACAATGAGCAGTTCTTC. Translated: CASSMVGLAGVKLYNEQFF. The chain links TRBV28 to TRBJ2-1, with TRBD2 identical over 14 bases. Germline V gene lookup returns CDR1 MDHEN and CDR2 SYDVKM. The V segment lost 5 bases and the J segment 3 bases; nucleotides outside the gene matches: 12. The CDR3 spans 19 residues. Based on the CDR3 plus reference TRBV28 and TRBJ2-1, the full variable domain is DVKVTQSSRYLVKRTGEKVFLECVQDMDHENMFWYRQDPGLGLRLIYFSYDVKMKEKGDIPEGYSVSREKKERFSLILESASTNQTSMYLCASSMVGLAGVKLYNEQFFGPGTRLTVL.

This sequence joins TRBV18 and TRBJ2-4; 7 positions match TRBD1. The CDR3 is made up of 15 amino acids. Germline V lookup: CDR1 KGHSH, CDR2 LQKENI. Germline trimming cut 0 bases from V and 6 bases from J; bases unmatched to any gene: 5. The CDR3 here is CASSPPGQPANIQYF. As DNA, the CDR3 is TGTGCCAGCTCACCACCGGGACAGCCCGCAAACATTCAGTACTTC.

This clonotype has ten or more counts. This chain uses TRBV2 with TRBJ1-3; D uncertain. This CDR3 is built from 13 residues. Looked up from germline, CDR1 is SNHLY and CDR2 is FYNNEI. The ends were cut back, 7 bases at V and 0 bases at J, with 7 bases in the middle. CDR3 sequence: CASIRASGNTIYF. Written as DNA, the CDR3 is TGTGCCAGCATTCGCGCCTCTGGAAACACCATATATTTT. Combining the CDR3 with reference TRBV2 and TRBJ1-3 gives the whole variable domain EPEVTQTPSHQVTQMGQEVILRCVPISNHLYFYWYRQILGQKVEFLVSFYNNEISEKSEIFDDQFSVERPDGSNFTLKIRSTKLEDSAMYFCASIRASGNTIYFGEGSWLTVV.

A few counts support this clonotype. CDR3 sequence reads: CASSGTSGSAYNEQFF. Here the CDR3 DNA reads TGTGCCAGCAGTGGGACTAGCGGGAGTGCCTACAATGAGCAGTTCTTC. The V and J genes are TRBV2 and TRBJ2-1; 13 nucleotides align to TRBD2. The junction had 2 bases not matched to a gene; V was cut back by 4 bases and J by 2 bases. Germline V gives CDR1 SNHLY, CDR2 FYNNEI. The CDR3 is 16 residues long.